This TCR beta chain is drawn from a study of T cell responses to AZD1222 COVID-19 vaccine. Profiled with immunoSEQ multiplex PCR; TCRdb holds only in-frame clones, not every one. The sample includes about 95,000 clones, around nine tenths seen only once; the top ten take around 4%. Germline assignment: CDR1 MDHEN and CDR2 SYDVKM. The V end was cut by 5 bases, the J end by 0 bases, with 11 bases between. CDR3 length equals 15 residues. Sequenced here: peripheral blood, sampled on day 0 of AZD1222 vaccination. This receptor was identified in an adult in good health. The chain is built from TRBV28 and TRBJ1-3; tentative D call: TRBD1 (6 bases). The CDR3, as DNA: TGTGCCAGCAGTCTACAGGGTTCCTCTGGAAACACCATATATTTT. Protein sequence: CASSLQGSSGNTIYF. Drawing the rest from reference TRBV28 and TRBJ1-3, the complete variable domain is DVKVTQSSRYLVKRTGEKVFLECVQDMDHENMFWYRQDPGLGLRLIYFSYDVKMKEKGDIPEGYSVSREKKERFSLILESASTNQTSMYLCASSLQGSSGNTIYFGEGSWLTVV.